This entry concerns a single T cell receptor beta chain. These data are taken from a study of blood T cell repertoires in COVID-19. Study background: Acute and convalescent COVID-19 specimens originated in the United States, Italy and Spain. Sample material is recorded as cDNA or gDNA derived from T cells, B-cell-depleted T cells, or PBMCs.

As handled by the study authors: It was from reference gene primer amplification that nucleated cell counts were estimated. Sequenced by immunoSEQ multiplex PCR; TCRdb stores in-frame clones only, minus some. Clone size and V and J calls were adopted from that table, with D and trimming inferred from the DNA. The sample lists tens of thousands of clones, 80% occurring once. The CDR3 has 12 residues. Germline V gives CDR1 SNHLY, CDR2 FYNNEI. V lost 3 bases and J 4 bases, leaving 7 bases between the germline ends. This TCR came from a woman in her seventies with acute or convalescent COVID-19. The V gene is TRBV2, the J gene TRBJ2-7; no definite D call. Material for sequencing was peripheral blood. DNA for the CDR3: TGTGCCAGCAGTGATTGGCCGTACGAGCAGTACTTC. This sequence encodes CASSDWPYEQYF.